This T cell receptor (beta chain) derives from a study of blood T cell repertoires in COVID-19. Study details: The United States, Italy and Spain provided the acute and convalescent COVID-19 samples. PBMCs, B-cell-depleted T cells, or T cells were the source of the cDNA or gDNA that made up the material.

Germline loops: CDR1 LGHDT, CDR2 YNNKEL (reference sequence). V was clipped by 1 base and J by 3 bases, with 12 bases between them. CDR3 length: 15 residues. Profiled with immunoSEQ multiplex PCR; TCRdb holds only in-frame clones, not every one. The table records some 250,000 clones, more than 75% of them present only once. The chain couples TRBV3-1 (or the pseudogene TRBV3-2) to TRBJ1-1; no definite D call. The specimen was peripheral blood. This sequence originates from a woman in her fifties or sixties with active or convalescent COVID-19. CDR3 nucleotide sequence: TGTGCCAGCAGCCAAGTACCGAGTCCGGACACTGAAGCTTTCTTT. It encodes CASSQVPSPDTEAFF.